This T cell receptor beta chain was documented in a study of CD8+ T cells in alopecia areata. Following extraction, RNA underwent reverse transcription to cDNA, which served as the sequencing template. Method: immunoSEQ multiplex PCR; TCRdb's copy keeps in-frame clones and lacks some. The sample has some 110,000 clones, about 60% seen once. As for treatment: oral pan-JAK inhibitor, 5-10 mg twice daily. Trimming took 5 bases from V and 9 from J; bases not matched to a gene: 6. The CDR3 has 15 residues. The germline CDR1 and CDR2 sequences are MNHEY and SMNVEV (reference sequence). The V gene is TRBV27, the J gene TRBJ2-1; TRBD2 aligns across 14 bases. The sequencing here drew on CD8+ T cells sorted from blood, taken at week 24, from a patient treated with tofacitinib. This receptor was obtained from a human donor with alopecia areata. This chain's CDR3 is CASSLTSGGAPEQFF. The DNA of the CDR3 is TGTGCCAGCAGTCTGACTAGCGGGGGGGCCCCTGAGCAGTTCTTC.